Presented here are 8 T cell receptor beta chains from one specimen sequenced in a study of cytotoxic CD8 clonotypes in ibrutinib-treated CLL. The data were produced by immunoSEQ multiplex PCR, yet TCRdb's version contains in-frame clones alone and is incomplete. The sample carries hundreds of thousands of clones, 65% to 80% recorded once. The input for sequencing was PBMCs, taken after 12 months of ibrutinib treatment. Every receptor here comes from a human donor with chronic lymphocytic leukemia.

V gene TRBV5-1 combines with J gene TRBJ1-1, with 7 nucleotides matching TRBD1. The V segment lost 5 bases and the J segment 8 bases; nucleotides outside the gene matches: 6. The CDR3 spans 12 residues. Germline CDR1 and CDR2: SGHRS and YFSETQ. The CDR3 here is CASSSQGVEAFF. The CDR3 bases are TGCGCCAGCAGTTCTCAGGGGGTCGAAGCTTTCTTT.

The V and J genes are TRBV9 and TRBJ2-2; TRBD1 agrees at 9 bases. The CDR3 has 15 residues. Germline lookup yields CDR1 SGDLS and CDR2 YYNGEE. Trimming took 4 bases from V and 3 from J; bases not matched to a gene: 4. The CDR3 sequence: CASSPWTGDTGELFF. The CDR3 nucleotides read TGTGCCAGCAGCCCCTGGACAGGGGACACCGGGGAGCTGTTTTTT.

The genes are TRBV4-3 and TRBJ2-2; maybe TRBD2 (6 bases). The length of the CDR3 is 16 residues. The ends were cut back, 3 bases at V and 8 bases at J, with 19 bases in the middle. CDR1 is LGHNA and CDR2 is YSLEER in the germline V gene. As DNA, the CDR3 is TGCGCCAGCAGCCATAGAGCGGGCCCTTCATCTGGGGAGCTGTTTTTT. Residues: CASSHRAGPSSGELFF.

The chain joins TRBV5-1 to TRBJ1-1; 9 bases match TRBD1. V lost 4 bases and J lost 3; bases outside the gene matches: 13. Germline loops: CDR1 SGHRS, CDR2 YFSETQ. This CDR3 has 17 residues. CDR3 DNA: TGCGCCAGCAGCAACCGGGACAGGGTCTTTCGGGACACTGAAGCTTTCTTT. This codes for CASSNRDRVFRDTEAFF.

The V call is TRBV27, the J call TRBJ2-7; 8 bases line up with TRBD2. The J segment lost 6 bases and the V segment lost 8 bases, leaving 15 bases of the junction unmatched. Germline loops: CDR1 MNHEY, CDR2 SMNVEV (reference sequence). The CDR3 is 15 amino acids. CDR3 region: CASGYGAGGDFEQYF. DNA of the CDR3: TGTGCCAGCGGGTATGGGGCGGGAGGAGACTTCGAGCAGTACTTC.

The chain is built from TRBV7-9 and TRBJ1-1; D remains ambiguous. V was trimmed by 7 bases and J by 5 bases, leaving 11 bases between them. The CDR3 consists of 12 residues. Per germline, CDR1 SEHNR and CDR2 FQNEAQ (reference sequence). DNA for the CDR3: TGTGCCAGCATCGGGCCCGGGACTGAAGCTTTCTTT. Its translation is CASIGPGTEAFF.

The V gene is TRBV9, the J gene TRBJ2-1, with D maybe TRBD2 (7 bases). V was cut by 4 bases and J by 3 bases, with 26 bases left in between. From germline, CDR1 is SGDLS and CDR2 YYNGEE. The length of the CDR3 is 19 residues. CDR3 region: CASSPRDGGGGRNYNEQFF. The CDR3 DNA reads as TGTGCCAGCAGCCCGCGTGATGGGGGGGGCGGGAGAAACTACAATGAGCAGTTCTTC.

The V and J genes are TRBV29-1 and TRBJ2-1, with D hard to call. V lost 4 bases and J lost 1, with 5 bases in between. In germline, CDR1 is SQVTM, CDR2 ANQGSEA. This CDR3 is 12 amino acids long. The CDR3 DNA reads as TGCAGCGTTGTAGGGTCCTACAATGAGCAGTTCTTC. This codes for CSVVGSYNEQFF.